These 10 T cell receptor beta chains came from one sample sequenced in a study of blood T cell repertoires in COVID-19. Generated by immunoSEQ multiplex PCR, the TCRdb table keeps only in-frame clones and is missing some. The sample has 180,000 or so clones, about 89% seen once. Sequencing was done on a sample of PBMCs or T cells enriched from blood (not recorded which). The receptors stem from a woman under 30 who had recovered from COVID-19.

The CDR3 sequence is CASALIGTGLFF. The CDR3 DNA reads TGTGCTAGTGCGCTTATAGGGACAGGGCTGTTTTTT. The rearrangement links TRBV12-5 to TRBJ2-2, with 8 bases that match TRBD1. CDR3 size: 12 residues. Germline V CDR1 and CDR2: LGHNT, FRNRAP. Unmatched junction bases numbered 8, after V lost 7 bases and J lost 13 bases.

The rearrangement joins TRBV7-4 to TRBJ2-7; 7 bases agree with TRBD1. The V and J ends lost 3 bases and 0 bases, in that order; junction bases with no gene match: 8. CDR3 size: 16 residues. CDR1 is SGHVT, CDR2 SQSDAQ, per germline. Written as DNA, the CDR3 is TGTGCCAGCAGCTTCCCTGGACAGGTGCGCTCCTACGAGCAGTACTTC. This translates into CASSFPGQVRSYEQYF.

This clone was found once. The CDR3 loop is CASSLDLDISNQPQHF. CDR3 nucleotide sequence: TGTGCCAGCAGCTTGGACCTGGACATTAGCAATCAGCCCCAGCATTTT. This sequence joins TRBV5-5 and TRBJ1-5; TRBD1 is a possible D gene (5 bases). Per the germline V gene, CDR1 is SGHKS and CDR2 is YYEKEE (reference sequence). V was trimmed by 0 bases and J by 0 bases, leaving 10 bases between them. CDR3 length equals 16 residues. The variable domain in full, with the rest retrieved from reference TRBV5-5 and TRBJ1-5, is DAGVTQSPTHLIKTRGQQVTLRCSPISGHKSVSWYQQVLGQGPQFIFQYYEKEERGRGNFPDRFSARQFPNYSSELNVNALLLGDSALYLCASSLDLDISNQPQHFGDGTRLSIL.

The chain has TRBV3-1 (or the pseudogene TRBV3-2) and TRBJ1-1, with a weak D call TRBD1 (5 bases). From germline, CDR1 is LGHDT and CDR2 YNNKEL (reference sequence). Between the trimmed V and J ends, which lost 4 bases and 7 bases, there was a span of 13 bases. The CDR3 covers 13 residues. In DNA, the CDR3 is TGTGCCAGCAGCCCTCAGGGTAATGATGAAGCTTTCTTT. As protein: CASSPQGNDEAFF.

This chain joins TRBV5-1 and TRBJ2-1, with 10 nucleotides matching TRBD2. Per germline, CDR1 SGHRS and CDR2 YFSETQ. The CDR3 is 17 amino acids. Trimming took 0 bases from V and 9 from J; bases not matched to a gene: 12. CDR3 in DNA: TGCGCCAGCAGCTTGGCCCCTAGCGGGAGCAATCCGGGTGAGCAGTTCTTC. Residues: CASSLAPSGSNPGEQFF.

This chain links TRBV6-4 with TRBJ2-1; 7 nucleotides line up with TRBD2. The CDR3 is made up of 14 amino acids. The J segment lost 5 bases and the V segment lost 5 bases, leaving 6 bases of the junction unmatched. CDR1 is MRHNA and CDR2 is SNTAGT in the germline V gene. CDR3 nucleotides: TGTGCCAGCAGTAGGCGGGAGAGGCACAATGAGCAGTTCTTC. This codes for CASSRRERHNEQFF.

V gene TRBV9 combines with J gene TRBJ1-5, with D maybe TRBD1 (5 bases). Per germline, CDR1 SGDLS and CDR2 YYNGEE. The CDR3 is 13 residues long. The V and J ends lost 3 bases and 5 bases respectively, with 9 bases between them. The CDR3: CASSGGDYQPQHF. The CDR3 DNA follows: TGTGCCAGCAGCGGGGGCGATTATCAGCCCCAGCATTTT.

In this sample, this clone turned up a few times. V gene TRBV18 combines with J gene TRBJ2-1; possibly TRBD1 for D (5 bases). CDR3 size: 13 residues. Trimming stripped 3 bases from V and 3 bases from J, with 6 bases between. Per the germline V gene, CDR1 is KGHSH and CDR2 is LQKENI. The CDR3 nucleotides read TGTGCCAGCTCACCCACAGGCTACAATGAGCAGTTCTTC. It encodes CASSPTGYNEQFF.

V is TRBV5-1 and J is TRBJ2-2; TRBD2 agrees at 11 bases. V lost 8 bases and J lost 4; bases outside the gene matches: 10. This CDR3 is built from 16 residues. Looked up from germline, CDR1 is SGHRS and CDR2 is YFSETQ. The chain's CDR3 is CASSGTSGIFTGELFF. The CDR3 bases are TGCGCCAGTTCCGGGACTAGCGGCATTTTCACCGGGGAGCTGTTTTTT.

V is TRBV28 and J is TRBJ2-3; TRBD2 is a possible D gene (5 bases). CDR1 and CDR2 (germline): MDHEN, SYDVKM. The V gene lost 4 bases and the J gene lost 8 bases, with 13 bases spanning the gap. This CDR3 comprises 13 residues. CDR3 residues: CASSSTGWGTQYF. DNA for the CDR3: TGTGCCAGCAGTTCCACGGGGTGGGGTACGCAGTATTTT.